Listed below are T cell receptor beta chains from one sample, sequenced in a study of vaccination and CD4 T cells after COVID-19. Antigens of these TCRs are unknown. TCRdb reprocessed the PCR reads via MiXCR and lists one record per CDR3 protein. Among about 21,000 distinct CDR3 sequences, 60% to 80% were seen once, and the ten largest hold 23%. The sequencing used CD4+ T cells from blood, cultured in vitro, collected before SARS-CoV-2 vaccination. The origin of the receptors is a human donor who received a COVID-19 vaccine. Both conserved end residues are part of each CDR3. Fields, in order: V gene, clone size, J gene, D gene, CDR3 protein, CDR3 DNA. D genes are given only for firm matches. Rows give clone size only sometimes, using once, few, many, or a class for an expanded clone.

TRBV7-8	NA	TRBJ2-7	NA	CASSFETEGEQYF	TGTGCCAGCAGCTTCGAGACCGAGGGGGAGCAGTACTTC
TRBV7-8	NA	TRBJ1-6	NA	CASSLVVQGINSNSPLHF	TGTGCCAGCAGCTTAGTAGTCCAGGGGATTAACTCTAATTCACCCCTCCACTTT
TRBV19	once	TRBJ2-3	NA	CASSAPGQSTDPQYF	TGTGCCAGTAGTGCCCCGGGACAAAGCACAGATCCGCAGTATTTT
TRBV6-1	NA	TRBJ1-2	TRBD1	CASSIGQGNYGYTF	TGTGCCAGCAGTATCGGACAGGGGAACTATGGCTACACCTTC
TRBV2	NA	TRBJ1-1	TRBD1	CASSPRGTVNTEAFF	TGTGCCAGCAGCCCCCGCGGGACAGTGAACACTGAAGCTTTCTTT
TRBV19	NA	TRBJ2-6	NA	CASSIYPRSSGANVLTF	TGTGCCAGTAGTATTTACCCCAGGAGCTCTGGGGCCAACGTCCTGACTTTC
TRBV6-1	NA	TRBJ2-7	TRBD2	CASSLIAGGNYEQYF	TGTGCCAGCAGCCTTATAGCGGGGGGGAACTACGAGCAGTACTTC
TRBV20-1	NA	TRBJ1-2	NA	CSARTRQEVYTF	TGCAGTGCCCGGACGAGGCAGGAGGTCTACACCTTC
TRBV6-1	NA	TRBJ1-4	NA	CASSVRGATNEKLFF	TGTGCCAGCAGTGTCAGGGGTGCAACTAATGAAAAACTGTTTTTT
TRBV21-1	NA	TRBJ1-3	NA	CASSDEGSVSGNTIYF	TGTGCCAGCAGCGACGAAGGATCAGTCTCTGGAAACACCATATATTTT